This entry lists 12 T cell receptor beta chains sequenced from one sample in a study of high-grade serous ovarian cancer treatment subgroups. Tumor samples were taken before definitive surgery or chemotherapy. The table came from immunoSEQ multiplex PCR; TCRdb's copy has only in-frame clones and leaves some out. The table has tens of thousands of clones, around 84% seen once; the top ten hold 2.1%. The sequencing sample was made of tumor tissue. The receptors derive from a human donor with high-grade serous ovarian cancer.

The chain has TRBV5-1 and TRBJ1-1, with D perhaps matching TRBD1 (5 bases). The CDR3 totals 14 residues. Trimming stripped 5 bases from V and 1 base from J, with 12 bases between. The germline CDR1 and CDR2 sequences are SGHRS and YFSETQ. CDR3 DNA sequence: TGCGCCAGCAGACAGACAGCTCAGAACACTGAAGCTTTCTTT. It is translated as CASRQTAQNTEAFF.

This clone was counted between two and nine times. This rearrangement joins TRBV6-5 to TRBJ1-1; D is unclear. The length of the CDR3 is 15 residues. Germline-derived CDR1 and CDR2 are MNHEY and SVGAGI. The V and J ends lost 3 bases and 5 bases respectively, with 16 bases between them. The CDR3 DNA follows: TGTGCCAGCAGTTATGTGGGTGGAGGCGATACTGAAGCTTTCTTT. The encoded protein is CASSYVGGGDTEAFF.

The V call is TRBV29-1, the J call TRBJ2-5, with 11 bases that match TRBD2. The J call may not be correct, given that the DNA end is closer to TRBJ2-7. The CDR3 extends over 13 amino acids. CDR1 is SQVTM, CDR2 ANQGSEA, per germline. The CDR3, as DNA: TGCAGCGTAGGGACTAGCGGCTCCTACGAGCAGTACTTC. It encodes CSVGTSGSYEQYF.

This clone was counted between two and nine times. CDR3 nucleotides: TGTGCCAGCAGTTTACGCTCGACCGAGAACACTGAAGCTTTCTTT. Translated, it gives CASSLRSTENTEAFF. The V call is TRBV27, the J call TRBJ1-1; D unresolved. The V end lost 2 bases, the J end lost 1 base, and 11 bases lay between the germline ends. Germline V gene sequence: CDR1 MNHEY, CDR2 SMNVEV (reference sequence). The CDR3 totals 15 residues.

V is TRBV29-1 and J is TRBJ2-2; 7 bases map to TRBD2. V was clipped by 7 bases and J by 3 bases; unmatched bases: 8. This CDR3 has 14 residues. CDR1 and CDR2 from the germline V gene are SQVTM and ANQGSEA. CDR3 sequence (DNA): TGCAGCGCCGGGGGGACTGCCCACACCGGGGAGCTGTTTTTT. Protein sequence: CSAGGTAHTGELFF.

The rearrangement links TRBV5-4 to TRBJ2-3, with D possibly TRBD2 on 5 matching bases. The CDR3 has 16 residues. Germline assignment: CDR1 SGHNT and CDR2 YYREEE (reference sequence). V lost 3 bases and J lost 0, with 14 bases in between. CDR3 region: CASSYPGLRSTDTQYF. CDR3 coding DNA: TGTGCCAGCAGCTATCCTGGACTGCGGAGCACAGATACGCAGTATTTT.

This clone appeared a single time. The chain has TRBV27 and TRBJ1-2; D may be TRBD1 (6 bases). CDR3 length: 15 residues. Germline V gene sequence: CDR1 MNHEY, CDR2 SMNVEV (reference sequence). The V end was cut by 7 bases, the J end by 7 bases, with 22 bases between. The CDR3 is CASMGGAQPRGGYTF. CDR3 coding DNA: TGTGCCAGCATGGGGGGGGCCCAGCCCAGGGGTGGCTACACCTTC.

The sample holds a few counts of this clone. V gene TRBV7-9 combines with J gene TRBJ1-1; D gene uncertain. V was trimmed by 1 base and J by 1 base, leaving 7 bases between them. CDR1 and CDR2 from the germline V gene are SEHNR and FQNEAQ (reference sequence). The CDR3 covers 14 residues. This chain's CDR3 is CASSLGRTNTEAFF. For the CDR3, the DNA is TGTGCCAGCAGCTTAGGCAGGACGAACACTGAAGCTTTCTTT.

The J gene is TRBJ1-1, the V gene TRBV30; 8 bases line up with TRBD1. Germline values: CDR1 GTSNPN, CDR2 SVGIG (reference sequence). V lost 3 bases, J lost 10 bases, and 7 bases stayed unmatched. The CDR3 covers 12 residues. The CDR3 DNA sequence: TGTGCCTGGAGCACGGGACAGGCCCGAGCTTTCTTT. Translation gives CAWSTGQARAFF.

This clone appeared once. The rearrangement uses TRBV27 and TRBJ1-5, with D unclear. The CDR3 is 13 amino acids. Germline V gene lookup returns CDR1 MNHEY and CDR2 SMNVEV (reference sequence). The V end was cut by 6 bases, the J end by 7 bases, with 13 bases between. CDR3 bases: TGTGCCAGCAGGGAGACACTTACCCAGCCCCAGCATTTT. This encodes CASRETLTQPQHF.

The genes are TRBV7-6 and TRBJ1-1; D perhaps matches TRBD1 (5 bases). CDR1 and CDR2 from the germline V gene are SGHVS and FNYEAQ. V was cut by 1 base and J by 9 bases, with 15 bases left in between. The CDR3 length is 14 residues. In DNA, the CDR3 is TGTGCCAGCAGCTTAGGGGCGGGGACGGCTAAAGCTTTCTTT. Translated, it gives CASSLGAGTAKAFF.

The chain is built from TRBV10-3 and TRBJ2-1; D might be TRBD2 (6 bases). Trimming cost V 1 base and J 4 bases, with 11 bases left between them. The CDR3 spans 15 residues. Germline V gene lookup returns CDR1 ENHRY and CDR2 SYGVKD. CDR3 nucleotide sequence: TGTGCCATCAGTGAGTTTAGCGGAGATTACAATGAGCAGTTCTTC. Residues: CAISEFSGDYNEQFF.